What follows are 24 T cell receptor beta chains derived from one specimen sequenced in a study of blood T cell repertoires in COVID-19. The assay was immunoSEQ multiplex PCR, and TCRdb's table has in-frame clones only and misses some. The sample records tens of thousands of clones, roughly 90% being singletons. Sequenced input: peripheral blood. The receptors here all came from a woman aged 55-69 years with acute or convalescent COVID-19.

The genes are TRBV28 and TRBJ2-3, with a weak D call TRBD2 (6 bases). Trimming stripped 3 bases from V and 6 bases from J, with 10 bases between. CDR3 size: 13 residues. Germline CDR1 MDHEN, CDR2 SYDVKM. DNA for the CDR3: TGTGCCAGCAGTTTCGGGGGAGACGATACGCAGTATTTT. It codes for CASSFGGDDTQYF.

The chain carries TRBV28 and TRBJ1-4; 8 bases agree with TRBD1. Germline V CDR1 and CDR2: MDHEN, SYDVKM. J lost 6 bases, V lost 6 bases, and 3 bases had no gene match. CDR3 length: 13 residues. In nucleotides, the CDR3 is TGTGCCAGCAGCCGACAGGGGTATGAAAAACTGTTTTTT. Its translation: CASSRQGYEKLFF.

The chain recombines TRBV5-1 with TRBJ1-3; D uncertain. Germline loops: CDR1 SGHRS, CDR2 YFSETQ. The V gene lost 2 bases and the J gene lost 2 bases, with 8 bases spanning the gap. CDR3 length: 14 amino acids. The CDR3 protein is CASSFGQTGNTIYF. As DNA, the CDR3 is TGCGCCAGCAGCTTTGGGCAGACTGGAAACACCATATATTTT.

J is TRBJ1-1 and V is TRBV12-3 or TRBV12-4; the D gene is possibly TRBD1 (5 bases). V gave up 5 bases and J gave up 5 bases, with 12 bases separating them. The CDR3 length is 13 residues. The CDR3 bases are TGTGCCAGCAGTAAGACAGATGCGACTGAAGCTTTCTTT. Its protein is CASSKTDATEAFF.

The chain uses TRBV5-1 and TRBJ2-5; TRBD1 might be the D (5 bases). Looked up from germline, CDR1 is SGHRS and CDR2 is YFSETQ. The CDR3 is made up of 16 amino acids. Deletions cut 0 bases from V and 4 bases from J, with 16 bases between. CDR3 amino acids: CASSLAIRGLPETQYF. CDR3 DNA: TGCGCCAGCAGCTTGGCAATTAGGGGTCTTCCAGAGACCCAGTACTTC.

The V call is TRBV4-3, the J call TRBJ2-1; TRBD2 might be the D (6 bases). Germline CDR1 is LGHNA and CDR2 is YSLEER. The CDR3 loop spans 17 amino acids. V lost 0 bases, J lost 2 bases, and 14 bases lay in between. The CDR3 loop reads CASSQESAGSAYNEQFF. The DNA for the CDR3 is TGCGCCAGCAGCCAAGAGTCGGCGGGATCGGCCTACAATGAGCAGTTCTTC.

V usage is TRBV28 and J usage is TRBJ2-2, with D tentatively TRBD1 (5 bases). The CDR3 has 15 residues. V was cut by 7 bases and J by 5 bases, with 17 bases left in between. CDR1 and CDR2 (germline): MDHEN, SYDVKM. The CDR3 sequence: CASTGSGAETGELFF. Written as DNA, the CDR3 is TGTGCCAGCACCGGATCTGGGGCGGAGACCGGGGAGCTGTTTTTT. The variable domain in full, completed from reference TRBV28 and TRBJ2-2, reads DVKVTQSSRYLVKRTGEKVFLECVQDMDHENMFWYRQDPGLGLRLIYFSYDVKMKEKGDIPEGYSVSREKKERFSLILESASTNQTSMYLCASTGSGAETGELFFGEGSRLTVL.

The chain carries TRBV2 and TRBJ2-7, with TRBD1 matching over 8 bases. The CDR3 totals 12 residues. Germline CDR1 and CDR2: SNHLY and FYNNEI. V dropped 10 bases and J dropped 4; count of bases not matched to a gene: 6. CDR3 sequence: CATRTGRYEQYV. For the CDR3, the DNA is TGTGCCACCCGGACAGGGAGGTACGAGCAGTACGTC.

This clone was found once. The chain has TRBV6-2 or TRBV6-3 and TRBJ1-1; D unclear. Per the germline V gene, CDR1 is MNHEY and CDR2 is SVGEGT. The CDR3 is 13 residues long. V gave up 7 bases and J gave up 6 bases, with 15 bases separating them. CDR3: CASTPYMGAEAFF. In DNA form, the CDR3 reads TGTGCCAGCACCCCCTATATGGGAGCTGAAGCTTTCTTT.

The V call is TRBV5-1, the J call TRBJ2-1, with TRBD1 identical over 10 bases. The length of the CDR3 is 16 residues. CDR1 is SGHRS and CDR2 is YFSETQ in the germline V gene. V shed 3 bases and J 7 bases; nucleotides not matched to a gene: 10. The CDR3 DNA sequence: TGCGCCAGCAGCTCACGAACCGGGACAGGGGCGAATGAGCAGTTCTTC. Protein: CASSSRTGTGANEQFF.

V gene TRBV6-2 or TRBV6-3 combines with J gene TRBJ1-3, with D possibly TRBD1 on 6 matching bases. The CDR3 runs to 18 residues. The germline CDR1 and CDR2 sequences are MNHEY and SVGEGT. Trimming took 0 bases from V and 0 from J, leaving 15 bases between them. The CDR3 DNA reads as TGTGCCAGCAGTTACTCGAATTGGGACACCTTCTCTGGAAACACCATATATTTT. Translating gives CASSYSNWDTFSGNTIYF.

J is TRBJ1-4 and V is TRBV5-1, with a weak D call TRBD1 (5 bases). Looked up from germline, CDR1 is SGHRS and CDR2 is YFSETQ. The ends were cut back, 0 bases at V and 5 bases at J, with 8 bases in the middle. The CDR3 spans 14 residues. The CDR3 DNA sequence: TGCGCCAGCAGCTTGGCCGCAGGGAATGAAAAACTGTTTTTT. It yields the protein CASSLAAGNEKLFF.

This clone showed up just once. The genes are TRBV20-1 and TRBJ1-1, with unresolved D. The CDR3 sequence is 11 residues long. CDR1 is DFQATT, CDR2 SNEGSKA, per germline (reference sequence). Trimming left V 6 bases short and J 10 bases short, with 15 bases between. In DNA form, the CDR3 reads TGCAGTGCCCGACTCGCATCGGCAGCTTTCTTT. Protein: CSARLASAAFF.

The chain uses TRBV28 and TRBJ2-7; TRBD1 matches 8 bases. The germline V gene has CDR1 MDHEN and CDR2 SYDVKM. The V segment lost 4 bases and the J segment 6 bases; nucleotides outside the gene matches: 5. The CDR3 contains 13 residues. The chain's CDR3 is CASSSPTGGEQYV. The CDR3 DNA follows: TGTGCCAGCAGTTCACCAACAGGGGGCGAGCAGTACGTC.

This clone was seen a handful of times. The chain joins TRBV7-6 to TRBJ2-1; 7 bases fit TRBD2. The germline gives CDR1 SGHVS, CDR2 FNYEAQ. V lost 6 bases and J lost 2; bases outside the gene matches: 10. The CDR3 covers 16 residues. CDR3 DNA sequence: TGTGCCAGCAGACCGACCGGGAGGACCGCCTACAATGAGCAGTTCTTC. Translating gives CASRPTGRTAYNEQFF.

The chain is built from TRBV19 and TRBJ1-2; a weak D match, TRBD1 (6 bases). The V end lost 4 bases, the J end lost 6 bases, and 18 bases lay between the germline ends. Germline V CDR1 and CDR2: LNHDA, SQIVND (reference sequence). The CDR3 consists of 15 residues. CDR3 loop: CASSTPGQGVNGYTF. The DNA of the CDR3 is TGTGCCAGTAGTACTCCGGGACAAGGAGTTAATGGCTACACCTTC.

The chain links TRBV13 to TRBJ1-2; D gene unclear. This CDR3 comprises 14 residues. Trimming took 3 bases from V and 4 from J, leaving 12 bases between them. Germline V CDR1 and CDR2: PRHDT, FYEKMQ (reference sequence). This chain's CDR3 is CASSFEGGSYGYTF. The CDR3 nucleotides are TGTGCCAGCAGCTTTGAGGGCGGTAGCTATGGCTACACCTTC.

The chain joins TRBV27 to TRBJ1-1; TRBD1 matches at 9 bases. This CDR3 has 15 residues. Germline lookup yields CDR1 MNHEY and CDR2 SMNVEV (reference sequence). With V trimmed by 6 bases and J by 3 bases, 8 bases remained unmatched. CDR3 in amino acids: CASSLSQGADTEAFF. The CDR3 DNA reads TGTGCCAGCAGCCTATCACAGGGGGCGGACACTGAAGCTTTCTTT.

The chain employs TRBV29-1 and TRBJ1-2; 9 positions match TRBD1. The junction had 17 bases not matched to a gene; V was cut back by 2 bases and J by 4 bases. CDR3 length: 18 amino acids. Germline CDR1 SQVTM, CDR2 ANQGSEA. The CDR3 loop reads CSVETGRAFGTGSYGYTF. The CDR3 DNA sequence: TGCAGCGTTGAAACGGGAAGGGCTTTTGGGACAGGGAGCTATGGCTACACCTTC. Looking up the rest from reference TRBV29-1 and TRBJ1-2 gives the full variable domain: SAVISQKPSRDICQRGTSLTIQCQVDSQVTMMFWYRQQPGQSLTLIATANQGSEATYESGFVIDKFPISRPNLTFSTLTVSNMSPEDSSIYLCSVETGRAFGTGSYGYTFGSGTRLTVV.

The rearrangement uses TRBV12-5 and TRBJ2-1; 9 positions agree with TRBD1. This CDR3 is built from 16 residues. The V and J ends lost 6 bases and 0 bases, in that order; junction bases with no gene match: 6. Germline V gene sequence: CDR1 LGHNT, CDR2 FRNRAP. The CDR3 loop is CASGSGQGSSYNEQFF. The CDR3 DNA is TGTGCTAGTGGCTCTGGACAGGGGAGCTCCTACAATGAGCAGTTCTTC.

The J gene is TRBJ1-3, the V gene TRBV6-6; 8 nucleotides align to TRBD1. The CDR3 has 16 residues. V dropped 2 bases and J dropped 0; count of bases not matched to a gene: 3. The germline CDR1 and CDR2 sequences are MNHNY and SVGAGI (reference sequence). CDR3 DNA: TGTGCCAGCAGTTACCCGACAGGGGACTCTGGAAACACCATATATTTT. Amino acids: CASSYPTGDSGNTIYF.

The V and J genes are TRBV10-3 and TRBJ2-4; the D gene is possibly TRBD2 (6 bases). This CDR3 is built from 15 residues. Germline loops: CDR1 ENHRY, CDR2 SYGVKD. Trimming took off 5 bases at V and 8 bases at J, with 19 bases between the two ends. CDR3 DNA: TGTGCCATCAGTAATAGCGGAGAAGTGGCGGACATTCAGTACTTC. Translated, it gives CAISNSGEVADIQYF.

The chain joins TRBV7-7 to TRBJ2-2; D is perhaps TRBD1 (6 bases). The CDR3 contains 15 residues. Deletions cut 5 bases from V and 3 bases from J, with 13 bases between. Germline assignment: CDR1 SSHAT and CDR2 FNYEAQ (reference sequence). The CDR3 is CASSPGTLYTGELFF. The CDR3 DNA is TGTGCCAGCAGCCCCGGGACACTTTACACCGGGGAGCTGTTTTTT.

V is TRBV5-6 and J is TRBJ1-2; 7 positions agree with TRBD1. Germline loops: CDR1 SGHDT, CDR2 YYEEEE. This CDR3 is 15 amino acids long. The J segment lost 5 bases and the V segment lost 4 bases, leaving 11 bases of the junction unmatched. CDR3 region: CASSPLRPGGYGYTF. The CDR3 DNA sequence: TGTGCCAGCAGCCCTCTCCGGCCAGGGGGATATGGCTACACCTTC.